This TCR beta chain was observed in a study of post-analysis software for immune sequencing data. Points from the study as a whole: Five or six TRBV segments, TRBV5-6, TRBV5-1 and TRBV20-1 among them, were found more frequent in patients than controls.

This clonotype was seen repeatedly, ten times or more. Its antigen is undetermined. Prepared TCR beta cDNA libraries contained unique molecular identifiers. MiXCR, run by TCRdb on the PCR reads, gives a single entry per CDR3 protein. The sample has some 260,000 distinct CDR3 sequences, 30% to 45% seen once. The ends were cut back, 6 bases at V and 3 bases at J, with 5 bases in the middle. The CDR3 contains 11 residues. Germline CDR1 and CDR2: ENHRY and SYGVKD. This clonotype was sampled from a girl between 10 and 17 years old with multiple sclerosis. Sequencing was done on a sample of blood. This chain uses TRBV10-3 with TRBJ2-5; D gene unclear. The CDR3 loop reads CAIRAEETQYF. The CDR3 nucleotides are TGTGCCATCAGGGCAGAAGAGACCCAGTACTTC.